Listed below are T cell receptor beta chains from one sample, sequenced in a study of graft-versus-host responses after intestinal transplantation. TCRdb's table, derived via immunoSEQ multiplex PCR, lists solely in-frame clones and lacks some. The sample lists about 64,000 clones; approximately 91% were seen once. What these receptors recognize is not known. The specimen comprised unstimulated CD8+ T cells sorted from spleen or lymph node cells, sampled before transplant. All receptors derive from a human donor who was the organ donor for an intestinal transplant. Both conserved end residues are part of each CDR3. Each record gives: V gene, clone size, D gene, CDR3 length, J gene, CDR3 DNA, CDR3 protein. The D gene is left open where the match is weak. Where a row states a size, it is once, few, many or the class of an expanded clone; other rows omit it.

TRBV30	few	NA	14	TRBJ1-1	TGTGCCTGGAGTCTCGACAGACTGAACACTGAAGCTTTCTTT	CAWSLDRLNTEAFF
TRBV28	NA	TRBD2	16	TRBJ2-7	TGTGCCAGCAGTTTATCGGCTGCGGGAGAGGCAGTCGAGCAGTACTTC	CASSLSAAGEAVEQYF
TRBV5-4	once	TRBD1	14	TRBJ1-5	TGTGCCAGCAGCCCGGACAGGAGCAATCAGCCCCAGCATTTT	CASSPDRSNQPQHF
TRBV30	NA	NA	13	TRBJ1-2	TGTGCCTGGAGTGAGGGGACTAACTATGGCTACACCTTC	CAWSEGTNYGYTF
TRBV18	NA	NA	15	TRBJ2-7	TGTGCCAGCTCACCGTTGGTTTTGGCCAGGAACGAGCAGTACTTC	CASSPLVLARNEQYF
TRBV7-9	few	TRBD2	16	TRBJ2-7	TGTGCCAGCAGCCCGACGGCGGGAGGGGGGGCCTACGAGCAGTACTTC	CASSPTAGGGAYEQYF
TRBV7-2	NA	NA	16	TRBJ2-7	TGTGCCAGCAGCCACCCTAGGACAATGTGTGTCTACGAGCAGTACTTC	CASSHPRTMCVYEQYF
TRBV27	NA	NA	14	TRBJ2-4	TGTGCCAGCAGTTTATCGATGGACAGAAACATTCAGTACTTC	CASSLSMDRNIQYF
TRBV27	NA	TRBD1	13	TRBJ2-7	TGTGCCAGCAGTTTCGACAGGGGGAGCGAGCAGTACTTC	CASSFDRGSEQYF
TRBV4-1	NA	TRBD2	22	TRBJ2-1	TGCGCCAGCAGCCAAGTGGGGGAGGGCGGGAGGCGCGTATCGAGCTCCTACAATGAGCAGTTCTTC	CASSQVGEGGRRVSSSYNEQFF
TRBV27	NA	TRBD2	16	TRBJ2-3	TGTGCCAGCAGTTCGCCGGGACTAGCGGGCACAGATACGCAGTATTTT	CASSSPGLAGTDTQYF
TRBV19	NA	TRBD2	18	TRBJ2-7	TGTGCCAGTAGTATGACGCTAGCGGGAGGGATATATTCCTACGAGCAGTACTTC	CASSMTLAGGIYSYEQYF
TRBV7-8	few	NA	15	TRBJ1-2	TGTGCCAGCAGCTTCAGCCCGGACAGCTCTTATGGCTACACCTTC	CASSFSPDSSYGYTF
TRBV6-5	NA	TRBD2	15	TRBJ2-7	TGTGCCAGCAGTGCAACTAGCGGGAGAATTTACGAGCAGTACTTC	CASSATSGRIYEQYF
TRBV6-5	few	NA	14	TRBJ1-4	TGTGCCAGCGCCCCCCCCGGGGATAATGAAAAACTGTTTTTT	CASAPPGDNEKLFF
TRBV28	NA	TRBD1	14	TRBJ1-2	TGTGCCAGCACTCCCGGCGGGACAGGGAATGGCTACACCTTC	CASTPGGTGNGYTF
TRBV4-1	NA	TRBD2	15	TRBJ2-7	TGCGCCAGCAGCCCGACTAGCGGGAACTTTTACGAGCAGTACTTC	CASSPTSGNFYEQYF
TRBV29-1	NA	TRBD2	14	TRBJ2-1	TGCAGCGGGATAAGCGGGAGCTCCTACAATGAGCAGTTCTTC	CSGISGSSYNEQFF
TRBV5-4	NA	TRBD1	13	TRBJ1-1	TGTGCCAGCAGCCTCCGTCGGAGGGGGCAAGCTTTCTTT	CASSLRRRGQAFF
TRBV27	NA	TRBD2	17	TRBJ2-7	TGTGCCAGCAGTTCCCCCCCTCCTAGCGGGGACCCCTACGAGCAGTACTTC	CASSSPPPSGDPYEQYF
TRBV6-1	NA	NA	14	TRBJ2-6	TGTGCCAGCAGCACCCTCTACTGGGCCAACGTCCTGACTTTC	CASSTLYWANVLTF
TRBV7-7	NA	TRBD2	14	TRBJ2-2	TGTGCTAGCAGCTCAGGGAGGGGTGCCGGGGAGCTGTTTTTT	CASSSGRGAGELFF
TRBV11-2	once	TRBD2	16	TRBJ2-7	TGTGCCAGCAGCTCTTCCATAGCGGGCGGAGGGGACGAGCAGTACTTC	CASSSSIAGGGDEQYF
TRBV4-1	NA	NA	14	TRBJ1-1	TGCGCCAGCAGCCAGACGCGGGGTAACACTGAAGCTTTCTTT	CASSQTRGNTEAFF
TRBV9	NA	TRBD2	17	TRBJ2-3	TGTGCCAGCAGCGTAGAGGGACTAGCGGCTAGCACAGATACGCAGTATTTT	CASSVEGLAASTDTQYF
TRBV7-2	NA	NA	12	TRBJ2-3	TGTGCCAGCAGCCTCAGTTACGATACGCAGTATTTT	CASSLSYDTQYF
TRBV4-3	NA	NA	16	TRBJ2-6	TGCGCCAGCAGCCAAGAGAGTAGCTCTGGGGCCAACGTCCTGACTTTC	CASSQESSSGANVLTF
TRBV2	NA	TRBD2	19	TRBJ2-7	TGTGCCAGCAGTGTTAATAAGGGGTTGACTAGCGGGAACTCCTACGAGCAGTACTTC	CASSVNKGLTSGNSYEQYF